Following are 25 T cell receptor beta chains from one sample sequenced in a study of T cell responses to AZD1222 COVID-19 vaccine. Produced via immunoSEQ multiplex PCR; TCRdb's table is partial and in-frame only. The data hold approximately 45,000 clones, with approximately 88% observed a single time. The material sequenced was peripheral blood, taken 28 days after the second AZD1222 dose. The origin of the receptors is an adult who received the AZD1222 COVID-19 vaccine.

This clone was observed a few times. Here the CDR3 reads CASSMTGNSPLHF. CDR3 in DNA: TGTGCCAGCAGCATGACAGGGAATTCACCCCTCCACTTT. The J gene is TRBJ1-6, the V gene TRBV5-6; 7 bases line up with TRBD1. V shed 4 bases, J shed 7 bases, and the junction held 2 bases outside the gene matches. The CDR3 has 13 residues. Germline V gene lookup returns CDR1 SGHDT and CDR2 YYEEEE.

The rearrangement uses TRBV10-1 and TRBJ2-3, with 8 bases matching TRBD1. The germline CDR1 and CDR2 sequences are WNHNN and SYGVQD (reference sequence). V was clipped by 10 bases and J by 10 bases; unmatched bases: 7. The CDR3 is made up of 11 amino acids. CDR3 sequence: CATDGQGPQYF. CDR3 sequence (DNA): TGCGCCACCGATGGACAGGGTCCGCAGTATTTT.

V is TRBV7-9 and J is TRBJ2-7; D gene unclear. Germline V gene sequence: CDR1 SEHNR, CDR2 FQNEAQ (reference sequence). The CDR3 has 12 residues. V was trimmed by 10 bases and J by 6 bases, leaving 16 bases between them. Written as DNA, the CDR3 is TGTGCCATCACCACCGAGACCGGCGAGCAGTACTTC. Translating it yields CAITTETGEQYF.

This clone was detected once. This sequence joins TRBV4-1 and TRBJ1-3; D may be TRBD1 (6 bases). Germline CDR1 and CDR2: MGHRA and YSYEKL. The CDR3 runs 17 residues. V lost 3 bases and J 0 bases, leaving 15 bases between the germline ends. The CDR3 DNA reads TGCGCCAGCAGCCACGCTTCTACAGGGCTCTCTGGAAACACCATATATTTT. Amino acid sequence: CASSHASTGLSGNTIYF.

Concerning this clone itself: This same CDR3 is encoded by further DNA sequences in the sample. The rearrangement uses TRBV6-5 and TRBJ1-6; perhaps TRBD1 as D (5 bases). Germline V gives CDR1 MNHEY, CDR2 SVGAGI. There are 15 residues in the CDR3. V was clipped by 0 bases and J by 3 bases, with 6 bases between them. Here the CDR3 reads CASSYSGGYNSPLHF. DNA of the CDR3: TGTGCCAGCAGTTACTCTGGGGGCTATAATTCACCCCTCCACTTT.

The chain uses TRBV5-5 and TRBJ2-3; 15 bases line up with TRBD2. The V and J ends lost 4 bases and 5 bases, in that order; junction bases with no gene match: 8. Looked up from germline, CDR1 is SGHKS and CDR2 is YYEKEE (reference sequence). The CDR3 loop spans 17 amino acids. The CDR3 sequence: CASSPPGLAGGLDTQYF. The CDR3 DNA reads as TGTGCCAGCAGCCCCCCGGGACTAGCGGGGGGTCTAGATACGCAGTATTTT.

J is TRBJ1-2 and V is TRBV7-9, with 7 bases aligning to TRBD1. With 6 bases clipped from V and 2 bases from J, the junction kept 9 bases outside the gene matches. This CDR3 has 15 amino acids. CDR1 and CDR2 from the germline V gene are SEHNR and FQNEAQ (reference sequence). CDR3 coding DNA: TGTGCCAGCAGTTCTTCATCACAGGGGAACTATGGCTACACCTTC. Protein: CASSSSSQGNYGYTF.

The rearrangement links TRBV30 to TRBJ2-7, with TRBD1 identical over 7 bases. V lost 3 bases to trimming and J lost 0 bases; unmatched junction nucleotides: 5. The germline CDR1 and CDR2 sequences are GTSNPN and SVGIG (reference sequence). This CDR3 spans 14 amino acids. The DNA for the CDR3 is TGTGCCTGGAGCCGGGACAGCAACTCCTACGAGCAGTACTTC. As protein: CAWSRDSNSYEQYF.

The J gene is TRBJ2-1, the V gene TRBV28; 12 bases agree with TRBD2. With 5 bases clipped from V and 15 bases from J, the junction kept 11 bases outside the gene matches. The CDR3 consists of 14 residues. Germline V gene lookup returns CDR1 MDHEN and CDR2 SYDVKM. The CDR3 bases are TGTGCCAGCAGTCCCCCTAGCGGGGGGGTGGGGCGGTTCTTC. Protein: CASSPPSGGVGRFF. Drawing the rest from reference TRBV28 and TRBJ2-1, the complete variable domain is DVKVTQSSRYLVKRTGEKVFLECVQDMDHENMFWYRQDPGLGLRLIYFSYDVKMKEKGDIPEGYSVSREKKERFSLILESASTNQTSMYLCASSPPSGGVGRFFGPGTRLTVL.

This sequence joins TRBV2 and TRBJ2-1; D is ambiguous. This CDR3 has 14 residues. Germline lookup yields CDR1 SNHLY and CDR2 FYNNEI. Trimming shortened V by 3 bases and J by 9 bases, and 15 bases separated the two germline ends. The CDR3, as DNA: TGTGCCAGCAGTGACGGCCGTTCTCGCGGTGAGCAGTTCTTC. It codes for CASSDGRSRGEQFF.

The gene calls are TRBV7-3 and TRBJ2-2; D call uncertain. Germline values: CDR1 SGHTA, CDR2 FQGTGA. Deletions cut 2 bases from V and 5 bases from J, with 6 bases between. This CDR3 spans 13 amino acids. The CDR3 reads CASSLLMTGELFF. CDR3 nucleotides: TGTGCCAGCAGCTTACTGATGACCGGGGAGCTGTTTTTT.

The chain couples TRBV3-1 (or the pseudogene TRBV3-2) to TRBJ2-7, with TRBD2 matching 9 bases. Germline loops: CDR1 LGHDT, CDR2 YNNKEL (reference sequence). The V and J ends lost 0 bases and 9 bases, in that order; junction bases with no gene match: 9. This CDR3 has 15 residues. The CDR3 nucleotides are TGTGCCAGCAGCCAAGATTCACTAGCGGGTAATCGGCAGTACTTC. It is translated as CASSQDSLAGNRQYF.

CDR3 coding DNA: TGTGCCAGTAGTCCCAGCGCAGATACGCAGTATTTT. It codes for CASSPSADTQYF. The V call is TRBV19, the J call TRBJ2-3; D is uncertain. The CDR3 covers 12 residues. Germline V gene data show CDR1 as LNHDA and CDR2 as SQIVND (reference sequence). V shed 5 bases and J shed 4 bases, with 7 bases lying between them.

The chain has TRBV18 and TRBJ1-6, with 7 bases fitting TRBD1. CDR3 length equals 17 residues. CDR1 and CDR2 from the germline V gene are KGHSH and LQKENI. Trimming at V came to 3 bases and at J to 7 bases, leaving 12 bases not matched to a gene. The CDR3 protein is CASSPGKQGLKNSPLHF. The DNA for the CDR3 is TGTGCCAGCTCACCGGGAAAACAGGGGCTGAAGAATTCACCCCTCCACTTT.

The CDR3: CAWNRDLGEKLFF. The DNA for the CDR3 is TGTGCCTGGAACAGGGATTTAGGGGAAAAACTGTTTTTT. The chain uses TRBV30 and TRBJ1-4; D is possibly TRBD1 (6 bases). The CDR3 sequence is 13 residues long. Between the trimmed V and J ends, which lost 4 bases and 8 bases, there was a span of 14 bases. Germline CDR1 is GTSNPN and CDR2 is SVGIG (reference sequence).

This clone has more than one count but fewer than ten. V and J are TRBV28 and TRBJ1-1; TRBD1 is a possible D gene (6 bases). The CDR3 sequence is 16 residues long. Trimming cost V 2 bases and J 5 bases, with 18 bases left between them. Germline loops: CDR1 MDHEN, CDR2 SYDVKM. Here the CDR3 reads CASSLRPRGAPTEAFF. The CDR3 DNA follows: TGTGCCAGCAGTTTAAGGCCCCGGGGGGCGCCGACTGAAGCTTTCTTT.

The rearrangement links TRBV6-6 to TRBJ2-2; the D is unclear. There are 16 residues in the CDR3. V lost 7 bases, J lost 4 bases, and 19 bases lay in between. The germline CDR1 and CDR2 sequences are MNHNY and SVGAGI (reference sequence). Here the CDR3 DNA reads TGTGCCAGCACTCAACATCACACGGAAGGCACCGGGGAGCTGTTTTTT. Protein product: CASTQHHTEGTGELFF.

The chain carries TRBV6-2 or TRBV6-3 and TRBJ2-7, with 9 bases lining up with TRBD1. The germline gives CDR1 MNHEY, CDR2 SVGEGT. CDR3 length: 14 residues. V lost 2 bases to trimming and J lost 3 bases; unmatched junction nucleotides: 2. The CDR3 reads CASSYGTGFYEQYF. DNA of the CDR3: TGTGCCAGCAGTTACGGGACAGGGTTCTACGAGCAGTACTTC.

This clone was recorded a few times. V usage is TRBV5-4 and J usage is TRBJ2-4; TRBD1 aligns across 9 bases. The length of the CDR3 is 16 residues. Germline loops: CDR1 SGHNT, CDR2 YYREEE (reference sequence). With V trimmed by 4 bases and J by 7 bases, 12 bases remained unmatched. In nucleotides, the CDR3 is TGTGCCAGCAGCGCCGCCGGGACAGGGAGGGGGAACATTCAGTACTTC. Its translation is CASSAAGTGRGNIQYF. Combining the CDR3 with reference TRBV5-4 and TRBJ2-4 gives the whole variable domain ETGVTQSPTHLIKTRGQQVTLRCSSQSGHNTVSWYQQALGQGPQFIFQYYREEENGRGNFPPRFSGLQFPNYSSELNVNALELDDSALYLCASSAAGTGRGNIQYFGAGTRLSVL.

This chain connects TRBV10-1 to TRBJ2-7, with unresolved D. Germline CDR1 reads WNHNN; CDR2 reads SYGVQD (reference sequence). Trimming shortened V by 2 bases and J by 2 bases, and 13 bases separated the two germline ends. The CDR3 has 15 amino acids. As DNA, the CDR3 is TGCGCCAGCAGTGAGCCACAGATTCTTACCTACGAGCAGTACTTC. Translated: CASSEPQILTYEQYF.

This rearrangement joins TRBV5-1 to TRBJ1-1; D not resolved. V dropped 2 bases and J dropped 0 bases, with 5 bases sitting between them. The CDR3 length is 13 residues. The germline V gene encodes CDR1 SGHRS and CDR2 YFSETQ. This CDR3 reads CASSFEMNTEAFF. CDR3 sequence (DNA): TGCGCCAGCAGCTTCGAAATGAACACTGAAGCTTTCTTT.

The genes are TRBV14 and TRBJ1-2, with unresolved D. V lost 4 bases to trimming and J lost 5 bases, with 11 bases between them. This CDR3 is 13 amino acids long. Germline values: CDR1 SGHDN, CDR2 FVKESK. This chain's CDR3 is CASSPGLGYGYTF. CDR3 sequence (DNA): TGTGCCAGCAGCCCGGGGTTAGGGTATGGCTACACCTTC.

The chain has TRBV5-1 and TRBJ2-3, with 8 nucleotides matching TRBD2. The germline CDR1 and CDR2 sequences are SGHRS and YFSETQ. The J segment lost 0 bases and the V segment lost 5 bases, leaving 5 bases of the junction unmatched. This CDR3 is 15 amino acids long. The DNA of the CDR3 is TGCGCCAGCAGTGTTCTAGCGGGTAGCACAGATACGCAGTATTTT. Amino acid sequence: CASSVLAGSTDTQYF.

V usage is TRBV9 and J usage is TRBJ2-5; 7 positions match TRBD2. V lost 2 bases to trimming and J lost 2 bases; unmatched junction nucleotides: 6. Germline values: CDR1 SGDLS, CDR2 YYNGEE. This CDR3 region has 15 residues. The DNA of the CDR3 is TGTGCCAGCAGCGTCGGACTAGGTCAGCAAGAGACCCAGTACTTC. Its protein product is CASSVGLGQQETQYF.

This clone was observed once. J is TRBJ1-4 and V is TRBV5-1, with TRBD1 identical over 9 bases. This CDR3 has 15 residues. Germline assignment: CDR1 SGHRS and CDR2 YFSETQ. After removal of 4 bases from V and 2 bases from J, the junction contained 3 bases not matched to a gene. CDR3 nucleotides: TGCGCCAGCAGCGTACAGGGGGCGACTAATGAAAAACTGTTTTTT. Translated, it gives CASSVQGATNEKLFF.